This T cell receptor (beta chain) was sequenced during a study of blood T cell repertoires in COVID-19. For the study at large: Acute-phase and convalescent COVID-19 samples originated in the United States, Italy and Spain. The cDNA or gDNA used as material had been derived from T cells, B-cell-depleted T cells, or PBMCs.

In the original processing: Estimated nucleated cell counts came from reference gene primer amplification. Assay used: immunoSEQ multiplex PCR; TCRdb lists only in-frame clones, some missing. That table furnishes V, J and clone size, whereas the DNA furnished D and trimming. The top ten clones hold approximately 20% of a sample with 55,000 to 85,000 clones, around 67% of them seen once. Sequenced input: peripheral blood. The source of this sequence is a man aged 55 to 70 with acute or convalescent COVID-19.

The CDR3 protein is CASSPRESSYNEQFF. The CDR3 region has the DNA TGTGCCAGCAGCCCTCGGGAGAGCTCCTACAATGAGCAGTTCTTC. The chain carries TRBV7-2 and TRBJ2-1; D possibly corresponds to TRBD2 (6 bases). With 5 bases removed from V and 0 bases from J, the gap between germline ends came to 11 bases. The germline V gene encodes CDR1 SGHTA and CDR2 FQGNSA. This CDR3 spans 15 amino acids.